This is a list of T cell receptor beta chains from one sample in a study of T cells in Graves' hyperthyroidism and ophthalmopathy. TCRdb re-analysed the multiplex PCR reads in MiXCR, keeping a single row per CDR3 protein. Among hundreds of thousands of distinct CDR3 sequences listed, 45% were seen once. Sequenced: peripheral blood or thyroid tissue (not recorded which). The receptors originated from an adult man with Graves' disease, either hyperthyroidism or ophthalmopathy (not recorded which). The conserved cysteine and the conserved F or W are not part of the CDR3 here.

cdr3_length,j_call,v_call,cdr3_aa
13,TRBJ1-2,TRBV7-9,ASTSGTGLSYGYT
13,TRBJ1-3,TRBV10-3,ASSPPLVSGNTIY
11,TRBJ2-7,TRBV6-5,ASSRTGTYEQY
11,TRBJ2-7,TRBV7-9,ASAGAGGGEQY
10,TRBJ1-2,TRBV2,ASSFVGGGYT
13,TRBJ1-6,TRBV9,ASSVGSWGNSPLH
9,TRBJ2-5,TRBV6-5,ASRFKETQY
11,TRBJ2-5,TRBV20-1,SASHGGRETQY
11,TRBJ1-5,TRBV19,ASMGRGNQPQH
13,TRBJ2-5,TRBV7-9,ASSPGGRAQETQY
12,TRBJ2-7,TRBV10-3,ASSGALGGYEQY
11,TRBJ1-1,TRBV29-1,SVDPRGGTEAF
14,TRBJ2-5,TRBV10-2,ASSGGETSVEETQY
12,TRBJ2-7,TRBV14,ASSRRSGGYEQY
10,TRBJ2-3,TRBV24-1,ATADSTDTQY
13,TRBJ2-7,TRBV24-1,ATSDSGRNSYEQY
12,TRBJ1-2,TRBV7-9,ASSLDTPVYGYT
12,TRBJ2-7,TRBV20-1,SARTYPDAYEQY
11,TRBJ2-7,TRBV20-1,SAEKDSNYEQY
13,TRBJ1-1,TRBV10-2,ASRQGAIRDTEAF
12,TRBJ2-7,TRBV7-8,ASSLAAGGYEQY
13,TRBJ2-5,TRBV9,ASSGGLRSQETQY
17,TRBJ1-3,TRBV10-3,AISHMSRTGNSAGNTIY
12,TRBJ2-7,TRBV7-9,ASSFRDSGFEQY